The rows below give T cell receptor beta chains drawn from one sample of a study of CD8+ T cells in alopecia areata. The assay was immunoSEQ multiplex PCR, and TCRdb's table has in-frame clones only and misses some. This table has around 200,000 clones, about 60% appearing once. The sequencing used CD8+ T cells sorted from blood, collected at week 24, from a patient treated with tofacitinib. These receptors were obtained from a human donor with alopecia areata. Both conserved end residues are part of each CDR3. D genes are given only for firm matches. The size entry is marked missing in some rows and otherwise reads once, few, many or a size class.

. | TRBJ2-7 | TRBV19 | . | TGTGCCAGTAGTATAGTACGGGGAGTTCACTACGAGCAGTACTTC | CASSIVRGVHYEQYF
. | TRBJ2-7 | TRBV13 | . | TGTGCCAGCAGCGCTCCGGGGCAGCTTTACGAGCAGTACTTC | CASSAPGQLYEQYF
. | TRBJ1-1 | TRBV5-6 | . | TGTGCCAGCAGCTCAAGAAACACTGAAGCTTTCTTT | CASSSRNTEAFF
. | TRBJ2-7 | TRBV27 | . | TGTGCCAGCAGTTTTGGGTACGAGCAGTACTTC | CASSFGYEQYF
. | TRBJ1-1 | TRBV4-1 | few | TGCGCCAGCAGCCCGCAGGGATGGGACACTGAAGCTTTCTTT | CASSPQGWDTEAFF
. | TRBJ2-3 | TRBV15 | few | TGTGCCACCAGCAGAGATCCCAGGGAGTGGGGCACAGATACGCAGTATTTT | CATSRDPREWGTDTQYF
. | TRBJ1-6 | TRBV6-5 | once | TGTGCCAGCAGTTACCGGGACCGTAATTCACCCCTCCACTTT | CASSYRDRNSPLHF
TRBD2 | TRBJ2-5 | TRBV2 | few | TGTGCCAGCAGTGAAGCGCTTACGGGGGGAGAAGAGACCCAGTACTTC | CASSEALTGGEETQYF
. | TRBJ2-7 | TRBV14 | . | TGTGCCAGCAGCCAAGATCGGGGACCTTACTACGAGCAGTACTTC | CASSQDRGPYYEQYF
. | TRBJ2-3 | TRBV27 | . | TGTGCCAGCAGTTTCGTCAGGGGTACAGATACGCAGTATTTT | CASSFVRGTDTQYF
TRBD2 | TRBJ2-3 | TRBV11-2 | . | TGTGCCAGCAGCTCGGGACTAGCGGGGGCCGGGGCAGATACGCAGTATTTT | CASSSGLAGAGADTQYF
. | TRBJ2-5 | TRBV11-2 | . | TGTGCCAGCAGCTCCCGGGCCAAAAAAGGTTTGGAGACCCAGTACTTC | CASSSRAKKGLETQYF
. | TRBJ1-2 | TRBV30 | few | TGTGCCTGGAGTGGTGCCAGCTCTCGGAATGGCTACACCTTC | CAWSGASSRNGYTF
. | TRBJ2-2 | TRBV29-1 | . | TGCAGCGTTGAGAAGGTATCTCGGCCCGGGGAGCTGTTTTTT | CSVEKVSRPGELFF
. | TRBJ1-1 | TRBV29-1 | few | TGCAGCGTTGGAGGTGGAGATGAAGCTTTCTTT | CSVGGGDEAFF
. | TRBJ1-1 | TRBV29-1 | . | TGCAGCGTTGAACGCCGGAGTGAAGCTTTCTTT | CSVERRSEAFF
. | TRBJ2-3 | TRBV6-5 | few | TGTGCCAGCAACAACAGGCCGCGTAGCACAGATACGCAGTATTTT | CASNNRPRSTDTQYF
. | TRBJ2-4 | TRBV6-5 | . | TGTGCCAGCAGGCTATCGGGACTAGCCAAAAACATTCAGTACTTC | CASRLSGLAKNIQYF
. | TRBJ1-5 | TRBV5-4 | . | TGTGCCAGCAGCGCCGAAGCCTATCAGCCCCAGCATTTT | CASSAEAYQPQHF
. | TRBJ1-2 | TRBV2 | . | TGTGCCAGCAGTGAAGCCGAAACCTATACAGGGTACGACTATGGCTACACCTTC | CASSEAETYTGYDYGYTF
TRBD1 | TRBJ2-6 | TRBV2 | few | TGTGCCAGCAGCCCGAACCGACAGGGATGGGACTCTGGGGCCAACGTCCTGACTTTC | CASSPNRQGWDSGANVLTF
TRBD1 | TRBJ2-7 | TRBV2 | . | TGTGCCAGCACAGGGACAGGGGATTACGAGCAGTACTTC | CASTGTGDYEQYF
TRBD1 | TRBJ2-3 | TRBV5-6 | few | TGTGCCAGCAGCCAAGGGACAGGGCTTGTGAATACGCAGTATTTT | CASSQGTGLVNTQYF
TRBD2 | TRBJ2-5 | TRBV29-1 | few | TGCAGCGCCTGGACTAGCGGGGGGCCAGGCGAGACCCAGTACTTC | CSAWTSGGPGETQYF
. | TRBJ1-1 | TRBV29-1 | . | TGCAGCGGTCGAAGGGGGAACACTGAAGCTTTCTTT | CSGRRGNTEAFF
. | TRBJ2-1 | TRBV30 | . | TGTGCCTCCGCCTCAGGGTACAATGAGCAGTTCTTC | CASASGYNEQFF
TRBD1 | TRBJ2-7 | TRBV2 | . | TGTGCCAGCAGTACAGGGGCCTACGAGCAGTACTTC | CASSTGAYEQYF
TRBD2 | TRBJ2-1 | TRBV7-3 | . | TGTGCCAGCAGCTTAAGCCCGACTAGCGGGAGCTCCTACAATGAGCAGTTCTTC | CASSLSPTSGSSYNEQFF
. | TRBJ1-5 | TRBV6-5 | . | TGTGCCAGCAGTTACTCGTTAAACGGGGCCCAGCCCCAGCATTTT | CASSYSLNGAQPQHF
. | TRBJ2-3 | TRBV30 | . | TGTGCCTGGAGTATAAGCGGTATTCAGTATTTT | CAWSISGIQYF
. | TRBJ1-1 | TRBV9 | . | TGTGCCAGCAGCGCGGAGGGGGGCGATTTGAACACTGAAGCTTTCTTT | CASSAEGGDLNTEAFF
. | TRBJ1-6 | TRBV7-9 | . | TGTGCCAGCAGCTTGGGGGCGGGTTCACCCCTCCACTTT | CASSLGAGSPLHF
TRBD2 | TRBJ2-7 | TRBV30 | . | TGTGCCTGGAGTACTGCTCTAGCGGGGGCCCCGTCCTACGAGCAGTACTTC | CAWSTALAGAPSYEQYF
TRBD2 | TRBJ2-1 | TRBV13 | few | TGTGCCAGCAACAGCGGGGGCCGGAGGAATGAGCAGTTCTTC | CASNSGGRRNEQFF
. | TRBJ1-1 | TRBV19 | few | TGTGCCAGTCATATGAACACTGAAGCTTTCTTT | CASHMNTEAFF
TRBD2 | TRBJ2-7 | TRBV30 | . | TGTGCCTGGAGTGGGGGAGGGCCACCGGTCTTC | CAWSGGGPPVF
. | TRBJ1-1 | TRBV29-1 | . | TGCAGCGTTGCGGACGGCGAAGCTTTCTTT | CSVADGEAFF
. | TRBJ2-3 | TRBV9 | once | TGTGCCAGCAGCGCGGGGGATACGCAGTATTTT | CASSAGDTQYF
. | TRBJ1-2 | TRBV2 | . | TGTGCCGGCCTGGCGGAAGATGGCTACACCTTC | CAGLAEDGYTF
TRBD1 | TRBJ1-2 | TRBV5-6 | few | TGTGCCAGCAGCTTGGGACAGGGAACTAACTATGGCTACACCTTC | CASSLGQGTNYGYTF
. | TRBJ1-2 | TRBV29-1 | few | TGCAGCGTACCCACAGGGATCCAGGGCTACACCTTC | CSVPTGIQGYTF
TRBD1 | TRBJ2-2 | TRBV2 | few | TGTGCCAGCAATCAGGGGGACACCGGGGAGCTGTTTTTT | CASNQGDTGELFF
. | TRBJ1-3 | TRBV10-3 | . | TGTGCCATCAGCGATTTCTACCCGGGAAACACCATATATTTT | CAISDFYPGNTIYF
. | TRBJ1-1 | TRBV4-1 | once | TGCGCCAGCAGCCAAGTTGCGGGCACCAACACTGAAGCTTTCTTT | CASSQVAGTNTEAFF
. | TRBJ2-1 | TRBV7-9 | few | TGTGCCAGCAGCCCGTATGAGCAGTTCTTC | CASSPYEQFF
. | TRBJ2-7 | TRBV27 | . | TGTGCCAGCAGTTTCCGACCAGCCGCCTACGAGCAGTACTTC | CASSFRPAAYEQYF
. | TRBJ1-3 | TRBV7-9 | few | TGTGCCAGCAGCTCCGACTTGGCGAAACCCTACCCATTGGACACCATATATTTT | CASSSDLAKPYPLDTIYF
TRBD2 | TRBJ2-1 | TRBV13 | . | TGTGCCAGCAGCAAGCGGGGGAGCGCACTCCCGAGGTTCTTC | CASSKRGSALPRFF